One and the same sample provided the 24 T cell receptor beta chains below, sequenced in a study of response to subunit inactivated influenza vaccine. TCRdb independently ran MiXCR on the RT-PCR reads; one entry per CDR3 protein. The sample contains hundreds of thousands of distinct CDR3 sequences, about 15% of which appear only once. The sample here was PBMCs from blood, taken less than 15 days before vaccination. The receptors derive from a man in his fifties or sixties who received an inactivated influenza vaccine.

This clonotype came up a few times. The chain recombines TRBV15 with TRBJ2-4, with unresolved D. The V end lost 4 bases, the J end lost 0 bases, and 13 bases lay between the germline ends. The CDR3 has 16 residues. CDR1 is LNHNV and CDR2 is YYDKDF in the germline V gene (reference sequence). The DNA of the CDR3 is TGTGCCACCAGCACGGCCAGGCTACTAGCCAAAAACATTCAGTACTTC. Protein: CATSTARLLAKNIQYF.

This clonotype showed up just a few times. This sequence joins TRBV3-1 and TRBJ2-1; 8 bases agree with TRBD2. This CDR3 has 13 residues. The V segment lost 7 bases and the J segment 4 bases; nucleotides outside the gene matches: 3. CDR1 and CDR2 from the germline V gene are LGHDT and YNNKEL (reference sequence). CDR3 nucleotide sequence: TGTGCCAGCACTACTAGCGGTTACAATGAGCAGTTCTTC. This sequence encodes CASTTSGYNEQFF.

This clonotype has just a few counts. The rearrangement links TRBV10-2 to TRBJ2-7; D is ambiguous. The CDR3 is made up of 14 amino acids. V gave up 3 bases and J gave up 4 bases, with 13 bases separating them. Germline V gene lookup returns CDR1 WSHSY and CDR2 SAAADI. CDR3 nucleotides: TGCGCCAGCAGTGAATATGGGGTCGGGTACGAGCAGTACTTC. This sequence encodes CASSEYGVGYEQYF.

This clonotype was seen a few times. The chain recombines TRBV7-9 with TRBJ2-3; TRBD1 aligns across 8 bases. The CDR3 totals 15 residues. Per the germline V gene, CDR1 is SEHNR and CDR2 is FQNEAQ (reference sequence). V shed 3 bases and J 1 base; nucleotides not matched to a gene: 3. CDR3 in DNA: TGTGCCAGCAGCTTTCAGGGGGCTGGCACAGATACGCAGTATTTT. Amino acids: CASSFQGAGTDTQYF. The full variable domain, rest sourced from reference TRBV7-9 and TRBJ2-3, is DTGVSQNPRHKITKRGQNVTFRCDPISEHNRLYWYRQTLGQGPEFLTYFQNEAQLEKSRLLSDRFSAERPKGSFSTLEIQRTEQGDSAMYLCASSFQGAGTDTQYFGPGTRLTVL.

This clonotype occurred many times. V usage is TRBV12-3 or TRBV12-4 and J usage is TRBJ2-3, with 9 bases aligning to TRBD1. There are 15 residues in the CDR3. V trimming: 6 bases; J trimming: 6 bases; junction bases outside the gene matches: 10. The DNA of the CDR3 is TGTGCCAGCAGGAAAACAGGGGGCGCTTTCGATACGCAGTATTTT. Its protein product is CASRKTGGAFDTQYF.

This clonotype occurred a few times. The chain carries TRBV5-1 and TRBJ2-2, with D possibly TRBD2 on 6 matching bases. V was pared by 0 bases and J by 2 bases, with 20 bases between. CDR1 and CDR2 from the germline V gene are SGHRS and YFSETQ. This CDR3 comprises 19 residues. Here the CDR3 DNA reads TGCGCCAGCAGCTTGGAGCGGGTTGGCTTGTCTTATAACACCGGGGAGCTGTTTTTT. This sequence encodes CASSLERVGLSYNTGELFF.

This rearrangement joins TRBV3-1 to TRBJ1-2, with D possibly being TRBD1 (5 bases). The CDR3 extends over 14 amino acids. Germline CDR1 reads LGHDT; CDR2 reads YNNKEL (reference sequence). Trimming shortened V by 3 bases and J by 5 bases, and 13 bases separated the two germline ends. CDR3 sequence reads: CASSHGGLPYGYTF. CDR3 coding DNA: TGTGCCAGCAGCCACGGGGGATTACCTTATGGCTACACCTTC.

This sequence joins TRBV6-1 and TRBJ2-7; D unresolved. The CDR3 totals 13 residues. CDR1 and CDR2 (germline): MNHNS, SASEGT. V was cut by 4 bases and J by 0 bases, with 7 bases left in between. CDR3: CASSASSSYEQYF. The CDR3 DNA follows: TGTGCCAGCAGTGCGTCCAGCTCCTACGAGCAGTACTTC.

In its sample, this clonotype was seen a few times. The rearrangement links TRBV10-3 to TRBJ2-3; 11 bases match TRBD2. CDR1 and CDR2 (germline): ENHRY, SYGVKD. This CDR3 comprises 14 residues. The trim removed 10 bases at V and 4 bases at J, leaving 7 bases unmatched. The CDR3 spells CATGTSGSADTQYF. DNA for the CDR3: TGTGCCACAGGGACTAGCGGTTCGGCAGATACGCAGTATTTT.

V usage is TRBV7-9 and J usage is TRBJ2-1, with 7 bases matching TRBD2. CDR3 length equals 14 residues. J was trimmed by 5 bases and V by 5 bases; bases with no gene match: 6. Germline-derived CDR1 and CDR2 are SEHNR and FQNEAQ (reference sequence). Written as DNA, the CDR3 is TGTGCCAGCAGCCAAGCGGGAATCCACAATGAGCAGTTCTTC. Amino acid sequence: CASSQAGIHNEQFF.

V is TRBV12-3 or TRBV12-4 and J is TRBJ2-2, with unresolved D. The CDR3 sequence is 15 residues long. V lost 8 bases to trimming and J lost 1 base, with 14 bases between them. The CDR3 loop reads CASGPWGLNTGELFF. The CDR3, as DNA: TGTGCCAGCGGCCCATGGGGATTGAACACCGGGGAGCTGTTTTTT.

This clonotype was detected only a few times. The J gene is TRBJ1-2, the V gene TRBV12-3 or TRBV12-4, with 7 bases fitting TRBD1. Losses at the gene ends were 6 bases for V and 8 bases for J; bases not matched to a gene: 9. The CDR3 has 13 amino acids. The CDR3 nucleotides read TGTGCCAGCAGCCGAGACAGGGTGTGGGGCTACACCTTC. As protein: CASSRDRVWGYTF.

This clonotype was counted only a few times. CDR3 DNA: TGTGCCAGCAGTTACTCGCGGAGAGGGCATGAGCAGTTCTTC. It yields the protein CASSYSRRGHEQFF. This sequence joins TRBV6-2 or TRBV6-3 and TRBJ2-1, with D perhaps TRBD2 (5 bases). V was cut by 0 bases and J by 8 bases, with 11 bases left in between. Germline CDR1 is MNHEY and CDR2 is SVGEGT. This CDR3 is 14 amino acids long.

Note on this clonotype: One end of the junction does not line up with germline, which may come from a read error. The V and J genes are TRBV12-3 or TRBV12-4 and TRBJ1-5; D is perhaps TRBD1 (6 bases). This CDR3 is built from 14 residues. CDR3 amino acids: CASSTTGRGQPQNF. CDR3 sequence (DNA): TGTGCCAGCAGTACAACAGGGAGAGGACAGCCCCAGAATTTT.

The rearrangement joins TRBV14 to TRBJ1-2, with D unclear. This CDR3 is 13 amino acids long. CDR1 and CDR2 from the germline V gene are SGHDN and FVKESK. Trimming shortened V by 3 bases and J by 6 bases, and 11 bases separated the two germline ends. DNA of the CDR3: TGTGCCAGCAGCCAGGTACTAAGGCATGGCTACACCTTC. Translated, it gives CASSQVLRHGYTF.

The sample holds a few counts of this clonotype. The gene calls are TRBV29-1 and TRBJ2-3; no clear D gene. This CDR3 spans 11 amino acids. V lost 5 bases to trimming and J lost 5 bases, with 8 bases between them. CDR1 and CDR2 (germline): SQVTM, ANQGSEA. CDR3 amino acids: CSVWHIDTQYF. The CDR3 nucleotides are TGCAGCGTTTGGCATATAGATACGCAGTATTTT.

The chain carries TRBV28 and TRBJ2-7, with a weak D call TRBD1 (6 bases). Trimming cost V 5 bases and J 5 bases, with 13 bases left between them. This CDR3 contains 13 residues. Germline CDR1 reads MDHEN; CDR2 reads SYDVKM. The DNA of the CDR3 is TGTGCCAGCAGTGCTGGCAGGGGAGACGAGCAGTACTTC. Encoded protein: CASSAGRGDEQYF. Full variable domain (outside the CDR3, taken from reference TRBV28 and TRBJ2-7): DVKVTQSSRYLVKRTGEKVFLECVQDMDHENMFWYRQDPGLGLRLIYFSYDVKMKEKGDIPEGYSVSREKKERFSLILESASTNQTSMYLCASSAGRGDEQYFGPGTRLTVT.

The rearrangement links TRBV6-1 to TRBJ2-7; unclear D gene. This CDR3 has 18 residues. The V gene lost 1 base and the J gene lost 3 bases, with 22 bases spanning the gap. Germline V gives CDR1 MNHNS, CDR2 SASEGT. The CDR3 region is CASSEDFRLYGSHYEQYF. The CDR3 coding sequence is TGTGCCAGCAGTGAAGATTTTAGACTTTATGGCAGCCACTACGAGCAGTACTTC.

The V call is TRBV29-1, the J call TRBJ2-7; maybe TRBD1 (6 bases). The CDR3 contains 14 residues. The V end lost 3 bases, the J end lost 6 bases, and 18 bases lay between the germline ends. Germline V lookup: CDR1 SQVTM, CDR2 ANQGSEA. Here the CDR3 DNA reads TGCAGCGTTGAGAAGGGCAGGGGCATTGGCGAGCAGTACTTC. Translated: CSVEKGRGIGEQYF.

Points on this clonotype: One end of the junction fails to match germline, which may point to a read error. J is TRBJ2-6 and V is TRBV29-1; no clear D gene. This CDR3 has 14 residues. Germline loops: CDR1 SQVTM, CDR2 ANQGSEA. This CDR3 reads CSVKDTSGANVLTF. CDR3 nucleotide sequence: TGCAGCGTTAAAGACACCTCTGGGGCCAACGTCCTGACTTTC.

The chain carries TRBV5-1 and TRBJ2-7, with TRBD2 matching over 9 bases. The CDR3 has 13 amino acids. Germline V gene lookup returns CDR1 SGHRS and CDR2 YFSETQ. V lost 4 bases and J lost 7; bases outside the gene matches: 6. The CDR3 bases are TGCGCCAGCAGCGAGCGGGGGGCGGGTGAGCAGTACTTC. Its translation: CASSERGAGEQYF. Drawing the rest from reference TRBV5-1 and TRBJ2-7, the complete variable domain is KAGVTQTPRYLIKTRGQQVTLSCSPISGHRSVSWYQQTPGQGLQFLFEYFSETQRNKGNFPGRFSGRQFSNSRSEMNVSTLELGDSALYLCASSERGAGEQYFGPGTRLTVT.

This clonotype was counted a few times. The chain recombines TRBV7-2 with TRBJ2-7; D might be TRBD1 (6 bases). Germline lookup yields CDR1 SGHTA and CDR2 FQGNSA. The CDR3 is 15 residues long. V was cut by 5 bases and J by 5 bases, with 19 bases left in between. This CDR3 is CASSTTGPGVDEQYF. For the CDR3, the DNA is TGTGCCAGCAGCACCACGGGACCAGGGGTTGACGAGCAGTACTTC. The variable domain in full, completed from reference TRBV7-2 and TRBJ2-7, reads GAGVSQSPSNKVTEKGKDVELRCDPISGHTALYWYRQSLGQGLEFLIYFQGNSAPDKSGLPSDRFSAERTGGSVSTLTIQRTQQEDSAVYLCASSTTGPGVDEQYFGPGTRLTVT.

This clonotype was seen repeatedly, ten times or more. V and J are TRBV15 and TRBJ2-2; D call uncertain. V was shortened by 0 bases and J by 3 bases, with 8 bases between the two germline ends. This CDR3 has 15 residues. The germline CDR1 and CDR2 sequences are LNHNV and YYDKDF (reference sequence). CDR3 DNA: TGTGCCACCAGCAGAGATCGGTCTGACACCGGGGAGCTGTTTTTT. Translating it yields CATSRDRSDTGELFF.

In this sample, this clonotype turned up a few times. The V call is TRBV6-2 or TRBV6-3, the J call TRBJ2-3; 7 bases align to TRBD2. The J segment lost 0 bases and the V segment lost 1 base, leaving 1 base of the junction unmatched. The CDR3 consists of 15 residues. Germline lookup yields CDR1 MNHEY and CDR2 SVGEGT. The DNA of the CDR3 is TGTGCCAGCAGTTACTTGCGGGGGAGCACAGATACGCAGTATTTT. This encodes CASSYLRGSTDTQYF.